Listed here are 23 T cell receptor beta chains from one sample, sequenced in a study of OX40 agonist ivuxolimab in advanced cancers. Libraries were made using the immunoSEQ multiplex PCR assay. TCRdb holds this immuneACCESS table with in-frame rearrangements only. Some clones are missing; in checked studies, unresolved V genes explain under half, and the rest has no known cause. This sample holds about 100,000 clones; over 85% were observed only once. Of the sample, 0.79% is held by the ten largest clones. Here the sequenced sample was CD4+ or CD8+ T cells sorted from blood, taken in a trial of the OX40 agonist ivuxolimab. These receptors all stem from an adult with an advanced solid tumor such as melanoma, head and neck, liver or kidney cancer.

The table lists this clone with a few counts. The chain combines TRBV7-2 with TRBJ2-3, with 10 bases lining up with TRBD1. The V segment lost 4 bases and the J segment 6 bases; nucleotides outside the gene matches: 4. Per the germline V gene, CDR1 is SGHTA and CDR2 is FQGNSA. CDR3 size: 14 residues. The CDR3 here is CASSWDRGSDTQYF. The CDR3 DNA reads as TGTGCCAGCAGCTGGGACAGGGGATCGGATACGCAGTATTTT.

The chain employs TRBV2 and TRBJ2-2; 8 bases fit TRBD1. V shed 4 bases and J 6 bases; nucleotides not matched to a gene: 1. Germline assignment: CDR1 SNHLY and CDR2 FYNNEI. There are 13 residues in the CDR3. The CDR3 DNA sequence: TGTGCCAGCAGTGTACAGGGGGCCGGGGAGCTGTTTTTT. Amino acid sequence: CASSVQGAGELFF.

The chain couples TRBV7-6 to TRBJ1-5; D might be TRBD1 (6 bases). The CDR3 is 22 residues long. Germline CDR1 is SGHVS and CDR2 is FNYEAQ. The V and J ends lost 1 base and 2 bases respectively, with 30 bases between them. CDR3 amino acids: CASSLVLPFVQQGRRGNQPQHF. CDR3 bases: TGTGCCAGCAGCTTAGTTCTCCCGTTTGTTCAACAGGGACGTAGGGGCAATCAGCCCCAGCATTTT. The variable domain in full, with the rest retrieved from reference TRBV7-6 and TRBJ1-5, is GAGVSQSPRYKVTKRGQDVALRCDPISGHVSLYWYRQALGQGPEFLTYFNYEAQQDKSGLPNDRFSAERPEGSISTLTIQRTEQRDSAMYRCASSLVLPFVQQGRRGNQPQHFGDGTRLSIL.

A few counts support this clone. V is TRBV7-2 and J is TRBJ2-7; 7 nucleotides agree with TRBD1. Germline V gene data show CDR1 as SGHTA and CDR2 as FQGNSA. V was clipped by 4 bases and J by 0 bases; unmatched bases: 6. This CDR3 is built from 15 residues. CDR3 loop: CASSSRAGGSYEQYF. In nucleotides, the CDR3 is TGTGCCAGCAGCTCCCGGGCAGGGGGCTCCTACGAGCAGTACTTC.

The J gene is TRBJ2-2, the V gene TRBV4-3; a weak D match, TRBD2 (7 bases). V lost 4 bases and J 4 bases, leaving 13 bases between the germline ends. Germline lookup yields CDR1 LGHNA and CDR2 YSLEER. The CDR3 has 15 amino acids. CDR3 protein: CASSRGAGATGELFF. The CDR3 region has the DNA TGCGCCAGCAGCCGAGGCGCGGGGGCCACCGGGGAGCTGTTTTTT.

The rearrangement links TRBV5-4 to TRBJ2-3, with 7 bases aligning to TRBD1. With V trimmed by 3 bases and J by 2 bases, 3 bases remained unmatched. Germline CDR1 SGHNT, CDR2 YYREEE (reference sequence). The CDR3 runs 14 residues. The CDR3 spells CASSSGTDTDTQYF. The CDR3 DNA sequence: TGTGCCAGCAGCTCCGGGACAGACACAGATACGCAGTATTTT.

The J gene is TRBJ1-6, the V gene TRBV19; D is possibly TRBD1 (5 bases). CDR3 length: 12 amino acids. The germline V gene encodes CDR1 LNHDA and CDR2 SQIVND (reference sequence). The V end was cut by 6 bases, the J end by 10 bases, with 10 bases between. The DNA of the CDR3 is TGTGCCAGTAGCTTACAGGACTCACCCCTCCACTTT. It is translated as CASSLQDSPLHF.

The chain uses TRBV4-3 and TRBJ1-4; D is possibly TRBD1 (6 bases). V lost 4 bases, J lost 7 bases, and 22 bases lay in between. This CDR3 is built from 17 residues. Germline CDR1 reads LGHNA; CDR2 reads YSLEER. The CDR3 bases are TGCGCCAGCAGCCCCTCAGCGGGGGGGGCAAGAGGTGAAAAACTGTTTTTT. Translated, it gives CASSPSAGGARGEKLFF.

This clone was seen once. The chain uses TRBV28 and TRBJ1-1; D not certain. CDR3 length equals 12 residues. Germline V CDR1 and CDR2: MDHEN, SYDVKM. V was trimmed by 4 bases and J by 5 bases, leaving 8 bases between them. The CDR3: CASSWRKTEAFF. CDR3 in DNA: TGTGCCAGCAGTTGGAGGAAAACTGAAGCTTTCTTT.

V is TRBV28 and J is TRBJ1-4; D not resolved. The length of the CDR3 is 12 residues. V dropped 11 bases and J dropped 5 bases, with 12 bases sitting between them. Germline V gene data show CDR1 as MDHEN and CDR2 as SYDVKM. The CDR3 region is CAARGMNEKLFF. The CDR3 nucleotides are TGTGCCGCCCGAGGGATGAATGAAAAACTGTTTTTT.

The V gene is TRBV28, the J gene TRBJ1-6; weak D call: TRBD1 (5 bases). The CDR3 covers 17 residues. The V gene's germline CDR1 is MDHEN and CDR2 SYDVKM. The V gene lost 7 bases and the J gene lost 7 bases, with 23 bases spanning the gap. The CDR3 protein is CASTPPPGLRGNSPLHF. The CDR3, as DNA: TGTGCCAGCACCCCACCCCCAGGGTTAAGGGGCAATTCACCCCTCCACTTT.

This rearrangement joins TRBV28 to TRBJ2-7; 8 nucleotides align to TRBD2. Trimming removed 7 bases from V and 2 bases from J; junction bases left unmatched: 10. This CDR3 spans 15 amino acids. Germline V CDR1 and CDR2: MDHEN, SYDVKM. The CDR3 loop reads CASKTSATSTYEQYF. The CDR3 DNA reads as TGTGCCAGCAAGACTAGCGCTACCAGTACCTACGAGCAGTACTTC.

The chain links TRBV5-6 to TRBJ1-4, with 7 bases fitting TRBD1. V shed 0 bases, J shed 5 bases, and the junction held 4 bases outside the gene matches. The CDR3 extends over 15 amino acids. CDR1 SGHDT and CDR2 YYEEEE come from the germline V gene. CDR3 loop: CASSLVGTENEKLFF. DNA for the CDR3: TGTGCCAGCAGCTTGGTTGGGACAGAGAATGAAAAACTGTTTTTT.

Relative to its sample, this clone is medium-sized. This chain links TRBV2 with TRBJ1-5; no firm D call. The CDR3 consists of 14 residues. Between the trimmed V and J ends, which lost 3 bases and 2 bases, there was a span of 8 bases. Germline loops: CDR1 SNHLY, CDR2 FYNNEI. The CDR3 nucleotides read TGTGCCAGCAGTGAGTGGAGGGGCAATCAGCCCCAGCATTTT. Amino acid sequence: CASSEWRGNQPQHF. Drawing the rest from reference TRBV2 and TRBJ1-5, the complete variable domain is EPEVTQTPSHQVTQMGQEVILRCVPISNHLYFYWYRQILGQKVEFLVSFYNNEISEKSEIFDDQFSVERPDGSNFTLKIRSTKLEDSAMYFCASSEWRGNQPQHFGDGTRLSIL.

This chain joins TRBV6-1 and TRBJ1-2, with a possible D match to TRBD1 (5 bases). From germline, CDR1 is MNHNS and CDR2 SASEGT. The V end lost 5 bases, the J end lost 3 bases, and 13 bases lay between the germline ends. This CDR3 spans 14 amino acids. In nucleotides, the CDR3 is TGTGCCAGCAGTCCGAGGGGAGGAGACTATGGCTACACCTTC. The encoded protein is CASSPRGGDYGYTF.

This clone occurred once. This sequence joins TRBV5-4 and TRBJ1-4, with unresolved D. The CDR3 runs to 16 residues. CDR1 and CDR2 (germline): SGHNT, YYREEE (reference sequence). V lost 0 bases and J lost 3, with 12 bases in between. The CDR3 spells CASSLDEGRSNEKLFF. CDR3 in DNA: TGTGCCAGCAGCTTGGACGAAGGCCGTTCTAATGAAAAACTGTTTTTT.

This chain links TRBV18 with TRBJ2-5; 8 bases are shared with TRBD1. Trimming took 4 bases from V and 4 from J; bases not matched to a gene: 5. The CDR3 loop spans 14 amino acids. From germline, CDR1 is KGHSH and CDR2 LQKENI. The CDR3 DNA sequence: TGTGCCAGCTCACGAGGACAGGGCCGAGAGACCCAGTACTTC. It yields the protein CASSRGQGRETQYF.

The V call is TRBV7-2, the J call TRBJ1-2; D is perhaps TRBD1 (5 bases). There are 16 residues in the CDR3. V was cut by 1 base and J by 5 bases, with 17 bases left in between. Per germline, CDR1 SGHTA and CDR2 FQGNSA. For the CDR3, the DNA is TGTGCCAGCAGCTTAGGTGGGGGTGACGGGTCTTATGGCTACACCTTC. Protein sequence: CASSLGGGDGSYGYTF.

This clone has just one count. CDR3 region: CASSYGSSYGYTF. CDR3 bases: TGTGCCAGCAGTTACGGCTCCAGCTATGGCTACACCTTC. The chain combines TRBV6-6 with TRBJ1-2; D is ambiguous. Germline values: CDR1 MNHNY, CDR2 SVGAGI (reference sequence). The CDR3 has 13 residues. Between the trimmed V and J ends, which lost 2 bases and 4 bases, there was a span of 8 bases.

This chain uses TRBV5-4 with TRBJ2-1; D is perhaps TRBD2 (5 bases). Germline CDR1 reads SGHNT; CDR2 reads YYREEE (reference sequence). The CDR3 consists of 14 residues. The ends were cut back, 4 bases at V and 1 base at J, with 9 bases in the middle. The CDR3 loop is CASSPAGSYNEQFF. DNA of the CDR3: TGTGCCAGCAGCCCTGCGGGTTCCTACAATGAGCAGTTCTTC.

This chain joins TRBV28 and TRBJ1-4; the D gene is possibly TRBD1 (6 bases). The V gene lost 3 bases and the J gene lost 4 bases, with 15 bases spanning the gap. CDR3 size: 16 residues. Germline V gene data show CDR1 as MDHEN and CDR2 as SYDVKM. CDR3 protein: CASSFRRTDDNEKLFF. The CDR3 bases are TGTGCCAGCAGTTTCCGGAGGACAGATGATAATGAAAAACTGTTTTTT.

This chain uses TRBV6-1 with TRBJ2-7; D gene uncertain. CDR1 is MNHNS and CDR2 is SASEGT in the germline V gene. Between the trimmed V and J ends, which lost 7 bases and 9 bases, there was a span of 16 bases. The CDR3 consists of 12 residues. This CDR3 is CASKTGLTGQYF. The CDR3 DNA follows: TGTGCCAGCAAAACGGGTCTCACGGGGCAGTACTTC.

This clone was observed a handful of times. This chain joins TRBV7-6 and TRBJ1-6; 7 bases are a match to TRBD1. Trimming took 3 bases from V and 2 from J; bases not matched to a gene: 7. The CDR3 sequence is 17 residues long. CDR1 SGHVS and CDR2 FNYEAQ come from the germline V gene. CDR3 nucleotide sequence: TGTGCCAGCAGCTTTGACCCTGGGACAGCCTATAATTCACCCCTCCACTTT. Its protein product is CASSFDPGTAYNSPLHF.